This is a list of T cell receptor beta chains from one sample in a study of OX40 agonist ivuxolimab in advanced cancers. Profiling relied on immunoSEQ multiplex PCR, and the TCRdb table lists in-frame clones only, not all of them. The sample lists about 90,000 clones, around 88% occurring once. The sequences come from CD4+ or CD8+ T cells sorted from blood, collected in a trial of the OX40 agonist ivuxolimab. The source of these receptors is an adult with an advanced solid tumor such as melanoma, head and neck, liver or kidney cancer. The CDR3 runs from the conserved cysteine through the conserved F or W. A D gene is named only where the DNA matches it firmly. Only part of the rows carry a size: once, few, many, or a class if the clone is expanded.

J: TRBJ2-7; D: NA; V: TRBV2; size: NA; CDR3: CASSVDSYEQYF; DNA: TGTGCCAGCAGTGTTGACAGTTACGAGCAGTACTTC
J: TRBJ1-2; D: NA; V: TRBV27; size: NA; CDR3: CASSFLPGGLRGYTF; DNA: TGTGCCAGCAGTTTCTTACCGGGCGGCCTCCGGGGCTACACCTTC
J: TRBJ1-1; D: NA; V: TRBV7-2; size: NA; CDR3: CASSLVNRPTEAFF; DNA: TGTGCCAGCAGCTTAGTCAACCGGCCTACTGAAGCTTTCTTT
J: TRBJ2-3; D: NA; V: TRBV9; size: NA; CDR3: CASSPQFSGLPGASTDTQYF; DNA: TGTGCCAGCAGCCCCCAGTTCTCAGGCTTACCTGGGGCTAGCACAGATACGCAGTATTTT
J: TRBJ2-2; D: NA; V: TRBV6-5; size: NA; CDR3: CASSWAGELFF; DNA: TGTGCCAGCAGTTGGGCCGGGGAGCTGTTTTTT
J: TRBJ2-5; D: NA; V: TRBV7-9; size: NA; CDR3: CASSHRGEIQETQYF; DNA: TGTGCCAGCAGTCATCGCGGGGAGATCCAAGAGACCCAGTACTTC
J: TRBJ1-2; D: NA; V: TRBV5-4; size: once; CDR3: CASSLPGTPYGYTF; DNA: TGTGCCAGCAGCTTGCCTGGGACCCCCTATGGCTACACCTTC
J: TRBJ2-7; D: TRBD2; V: TRBV7-2; size: few; CDR3: CASSFQRGDYEQYF; DNA: TGTGCCAGCAGCTTTCAGCGGGGGGACTACGAGCAGTACTTC
J: TRBJ1-2; D: NA; V: TRBV7-2; size: few; CDR3: CASSLEGIYGYTF; DNA: TGTGCCAGCAGCTTGGAGGGGATCTATGGCTACACCTTC
J: TRBJ2-3; D: NA; V: TRBV21-1; size: NA; CDR3: CASSKGGGNVPDTQYF; DNA: TGTGCCAGCAGCAAAGGGGGCGGGAATGTACCAGATACGCAGTATTTT
J: TRBJ1-2; D: TRBD1; V: TRBV27; size: NA; CDR3: CASSPTGDGYTF; DNA: TGTGCCAGCAGTCCCACAGGGGATGGCTACACCTTC
J: TRBJ1-5; D: NA; V: TRBV7-8; size: NA; CDR3: CASSPAQVGGGQPQHF; DNA: TGTGCCAGCAGCCCGGCGCAGGTAGGGGGTGGTCAGCCCCAGCATTTT
J: TRBJ2-5; D: NA; V: TRBV19; size: NA; CDR3: CASSTVGGPETQYF; DNA: TGTGCCAGTAGTACTGTGGGGGGGCCAGAGACCCAGTACTTC
J: TRBJ1-4; D: TRBD1; V: TRBV7-3; size: NA; CDR3: CASSSGQGEKLFF; DNA: TGTGCCAGCAGCTCTGGACAGGGGGAAAAACTGTTTTTT
J: TRBJ1-5; D: NA; V: TRBV6-6; size: once; CDR3: CASSDGSNQPQHF; DNA: TGTGCCAGCAGTGATGGGAGCAATCAGCCCCAGCATTTT
J: TRBJ2-4; D: TRBD2; V: TRBV18; size: NA; CDR3: CASSPAGDIQYF; DNA: TGTGCCAGCTCACCGGCGGGGGACATTCAGTACTTC
J: TRBJ1-1; D: NA; V: TRBV6-5; size: NA; CDR3: CASRRSQGGTEAFF; DNA: TGTGCCAGCAGAAGATCTCAGGGAGGGACTGAAGCTTTCTTT
J: TRBJ2-1; D: TRBD2; V: TRBV6-5; size: NA; CDR3: CASSYSRLAGSNEQFF; DNA: TGTGCCAGCAGTTACTCCCGACTAGCGGGAAGCAATGAGCAGTTCTTC
J: TRBJ2-1; D: NA; V: TRBV30; size: NA; CDR3: CAWSVNSYNEQFF; DNA: TGTGCCTGGAGTGTAAACAGCTACAATGAGCAGTTCTTC
J: TRBJ1-2; D: NA; V: TRBV18; size: NA; CDR3: CASSPDSSNYGYTF; DNA: TGTGCCAGCTCGCCGGACAGCTCTAACTATGGCTACACCTTC
J: TRBJ2-1; D: NA; V: TRBV5-6; size: NA; CDR3: CASSLGTANEQFF; DNA: TGTGCCAGCAGCTTGGGGACAGCAAATGAGCAGTTCTTC
J: TRBJ1-5; D: NA; V: TRBV30; size: NA; CDR3: CAWSVHRNQPQHF; DNA: TGTGCCTGGAGTGTGCACAGGAATCAGCCCCAGCATTTT
J: TRBJ2-7; D: NA; V: TRBV28; size: NA; CDR3: CASSLSDGSLPEQYF; DNA: TGTGCCAGCAGCCTTTCGGACGGATCCTTGCCCGAGCAGTACTTC
J: TRBJ2-2; D: TRBD1; V: TRBV5-1; size: NA; CDR3: CASSPFVTGGYTGELFF; DNA: TGCGCCAGCAGCCCCTTCGTGACAGGGGGCTACACCGGGGAGCTGTTTTTT
J: TRBJ2-2; D: TRBD2; V: TRBV11-2; size: NA; CDR3: CASSLVAGAFGELFF; DNA: TGTGCCAGCAGCTTAGTAGCGGGAGCGTTCGGGGAGCTGTTTTTT
J: TRBJ1-2; D: TRBD1; V: TRBV6-1; size: few; CDR3: CASSQALGQGDYGYTF; DNA: TGTGCCAGCAGTCAAGCCTTAGGACAGGGGGACTATGGCTACACCTTC
J: TRBJ1-1; D: NA; V: TRBV4-1; size: once; CDR3: CASSHNWGGDTEAFF; DNA: TGCGCCAGCAGCCACAACTGGGGGGGAGACACTGAAGCTTTCTTT
J: TRBJ2-1; D: NA; V: TRBV7-8; size: NA; CDR3: CASSLDEDSSMQFF; DNA: TGTGCCAGCAGCTTAGATGAGGATAGCTCCATGCAGTTCTTC
J: TRBJ2-2; D: NA; V: TRBV9; size: NA; CDR3: CASSSFNTGELFF; DNA: TGTGCCAGCAGCTCTTTCAACACCGGGGAGCTGTTTTTT
J: TRBJ2-3; D: NA; V: TRBV7-8; size: NA; CDR3: CASSLVSDTQYF; DNA: TGTGCCAGCAGCTTAGTATCAGATACGCAGTATTTT
J: TRBJ2-7; D: NA; V: TRBV7-2; size: NA; CDR3: CASSPSSYEQYF; DNA: TGTGCCAGCAGCCCTTCCTCATACGAGCAGTACTTC
J: TRBJ2-1; D: NA; V: TRBV5-1; size: NA; CDR3: CASSLDSSYNEQFF; DNA: TGCGCCAGCAGCTTGGACAGCTCCTACAATGAGCAGTTCTTC
J: TRBJ2-7; D: NA; V: TRBV27; size: NA; CDR3: CASSLKQVAYEQYF; DNA: TGTGCCAGCAGTTTGAAACAGGTTGCCTACGAGCAGTACTTC
J: TRBJ1-2; D: NA; V: TRBV12-5; size: NA; CDR3: CASALDSPLDGYTF; DNA: TGTGCTAGTGCCCTGGACAGCCCCCTTGATGGCTACACCTTC
J: TRBJ1-6; D: NA; V: TRBV6-1; size: NA; CDR3: CASVGTPNSPLHF; DNA: TGTGCCAGCGTAGGGACACCTAATTCACCCCTCCACTTT
J: TRBJ2-7; D: NA; V: TRBV9; size: NA; CDR3: CASSVGEGRYYEQYF; DNA: TGTGCCAGCAGCGTAGGTGAAGGCCGATATTACGAGCAGTACTTC
J: TRBJ2-5; D: TRBD1; V: TRBV15; size: NA; CDR3: CATSRVGRGQGETQYF; DNA: TGTGCCACCAGCAGAGTCGGCAGGGGGCAAGGGGAGACCCAGTACTTC
J: TRBJ2-1; D: TRBD2; V: TRBV15; size: once; CDR3: CATSRGAGGYEQFF; DNA: TGTGCCACCAGCAGAGGGGCGGGAGGGTATGAGCAGTTCTTC
J: TRBJ1-5; D: TRBD1; V: TRBV7-9; size: NA; CDR3: CASSSGQGWDQPQHF; DNA: TGTGCCAGCAGCTCGGGACAGGGATGGGATCAGCCCCAGCATTTT
J: TRBJ1-2; D: TRBD1; V: TRBV5-1; size: NA; CDR3: CASSSLRTGGNGYTF; DNA: TGCGCCAGCAGCTCACTTAGGACAGGGGGAAATGGCTACACCTTC
J: TRBJ2-3; D: NA; V: TRBV9; size: NA; CDR3: CASSVGAGVEDTQYF; DNA: TGTGCCAGCAGCGTAGGGGCAGGGGTTGAAGATACGCAGTATTTT
J: TRBJ1-1; D: NA; V: TRBV7-8; size: once; CDR3: CASSLAATGLSTTQETFF; DNA: TGTGCCAGCAGCTTAGCCGCCACAGGCCTTAGCACCACGCAGGAGACTTTCTTT
J: TRBJ2-1; D: NA; V: TRBV25-1; size: NA; CDR3: CASSEFGGLLGNEQFF; DNA: TGTGCCAGCAGTGAATTCGGGGGGCTTTTGGGGAATGAGCAGTTCTTC
J: TRBJ1-2; D: NA; V: TRBV19; size: NA; CDR3: CATQGRQTNYGYTF; DNA: TGTGCCACCCAGGGACGGCAGACTAACTATGGCTACACCTTC
J: TRBJ1-1; D: NA; V: TRBV5-1; size: NA; CDR3: CAIRPPRAVTEAFF; DNA: TGCGCCATCCGCCCGCCGCGGGCGGTCACTGAAGCTTTCTTT
J: TRBJ2-2; D: NA; V: TRBV18; size: NA; CDR3: CASLGQRGGTGELFF; DNA: TGTGCCAGCTTGGGGCAGCGAGGAGGCACCGGGGAGCTGTTTTTT
J: TRBJ1-1; D: NA; V: TRBV5-4; size: NA; CDR3: CASSLANGGSNTEAFF; DNA: TGTGCCAGCAGCTTGGCGAATGGGGGTTCGAACACTGAAGCTTTCTTT
J: TRBJ1-1; D: TRBD1; V: TRBV18; size: NA; CDR3: CASSPIPTGGYTEAFF; DNA: TGTGCCAGCTCACCAATTCCGACAGGGGGGTACACTGAAGCTTTCTTT
J: TRBJ1-1; D: NA; V: TRBV11-3; size: NA; CDR3: CASSTEGGISEAFF; DNA: TGTGCCAGCAGCACCGAAGGGGGGATCTCTGAAGCCTTCTTT
J: TRBJ1-2; D: NA; V: TRBV28; size: NA; CDR3: CASSLETLRPYGYTF; DNA: TGTGCCAGCAGTTTAGAGACACTCAGACCTTATGGCTACACCTTC
J: TRBJ1-3; D: NA; V: TRBV30; size: once; CDR3: CAWRGGSGNTIYF; DNA: TGTGCCTGGAGGGGGGGCTCAGGAAACACCATATATTTT
J: TRBJ2-7; D: NA; V: TRBV5-6; size: NA; CDR3: CATGRGPGIMEQYF; DNA: TGTGCCACCGGGCGGGGGCCCGGAATAATGGAGCAGTACTTC
J: TRBJ2-5; D: TRBD1; V: TRBV7-8; size: NA; CDR3: CASSPGQGIETQYF; DNA: TGTGCCAGCAGCCCGGGACAGGGGATAGAGACCCAGTACTTC
J: TRBJ1-1; D: NA; V: TRBV6-1; size: NA; CDR3: CASSESGGAEAFF; DNA: TGTGCCAGCAGTGAATCCGGGGGGGCTGAAGCTTTCTTT
J: TRBJ1-3; D: NA; V: TRBV6-6; size: NA; CDR3: CASSYPTSNTIYF; DNA: TGTGCCAGCAGTTACCCGACTTCAAACACCATATATTTT
J: TRBJ1-5; D: TRBD1; V: TRBV29-1; size: NA; CDR3: CSVSQGRSDQPQHF; DNA: TGCAGCGTTTCACAGGGGAGGTCGGATCAGCCCCAGCATTTT
J: TRBJ2-1; D: NA; V: TRBV4-1; size: NA; CDR3: CASSQGGAQGNEQFF; DNA: TGCGCCAGCAGCCAAGGAGGGGCGCAGGGCAATGAGCAGTTCTTC
J: TRBJ1-2; D: NA; V: TRBV11-2; size: NA; CDR3: CASSSTAGARDYGYTF; DNA: TGTGCCAGCAGCTCGACTGCGGGCGCCCGGGACTATGGCTACACCTTC
J: TRBJ2-7; D: NA; V: TRBV5-1; size: NA; CDR3: CASSFNPVSYEQYF; DNA: TGCGCCAGCAGCTTTAATCCGGTCTCCTACGAGCAGTACTTC